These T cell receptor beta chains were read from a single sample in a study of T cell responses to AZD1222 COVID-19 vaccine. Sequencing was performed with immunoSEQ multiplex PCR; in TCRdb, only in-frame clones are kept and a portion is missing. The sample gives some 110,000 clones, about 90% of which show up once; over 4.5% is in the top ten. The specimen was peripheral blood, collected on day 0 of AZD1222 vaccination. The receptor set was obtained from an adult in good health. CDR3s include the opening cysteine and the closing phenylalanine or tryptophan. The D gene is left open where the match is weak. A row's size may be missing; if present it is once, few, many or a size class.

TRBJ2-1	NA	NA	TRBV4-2	CASSQPAGEASSYNEQFF	TGTGCCAGCAGCCAGCCGGCCGGGGAGGCCTCTTCCTACAATGAGCAGTTCTTC
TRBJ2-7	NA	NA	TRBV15	CATSGGGARAGKDEQYF	TGTGCCACCAGCGGGGGCGGGGCCCGGGCGGGAAAGGACGAGCAGTACTTC
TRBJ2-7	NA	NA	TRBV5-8	CASSAALSSYEQYF	TGTGCCAGCAGCGCGGCCCTTAGCTCCTACGAGCAGTACTTC
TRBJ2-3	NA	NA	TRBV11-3	CASSAPSADTQYF	TGTGCCAGCAGCGCCCCTAGCGCAGATACGCAGTATTTT
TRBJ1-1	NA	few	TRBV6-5	CASSAVNTEAFF	TGTGCCAGCAGCGCAGTGAACACTGAAGCTTTCTTT
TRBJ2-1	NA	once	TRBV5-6	CASSSGLMSSYNEQFF	TGTGCCAGCAGCTCCGGACTCATGAGCTCCTACAATGAGCAGTTCTTC
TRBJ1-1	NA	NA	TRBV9	CASSVARDGGAFF	TGTGCCAGCAGCGTAGCTAGAGACGGAGGAGCTTTCTTT
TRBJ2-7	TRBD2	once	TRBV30	CAWSVISREIHEQYF	TGTGCCTGGAGTGTAATTTCGCGGGAGATCCACGAGCAGTACTTC
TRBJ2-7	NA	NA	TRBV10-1	CASSQTASYEQYF	TGCGCCAGCAGCCAGACAGCATCCTACGAGCAGTACTTC
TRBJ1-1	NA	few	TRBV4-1	CASSLAWGGANTEAFF	TGCGCCAGCAGCCTCGCGTGGGGAGGGGCGAACACTGAAGCTTTCTTT
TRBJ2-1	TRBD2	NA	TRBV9	CASSVAGTSGIHEQFF	TGTGCCAGCAGCGTCGCCGGGACTAGCGGGATCCATGAGCAGTTCTTC
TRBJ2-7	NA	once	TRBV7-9	CASSARQAPYEQYF	TGTGCCAGCAGCGCACGACAGGCCCCCTACGAGCAGTACTTC
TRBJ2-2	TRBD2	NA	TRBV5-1	CASSVASGSPGELFF	TGCGCCAGCAGTGTGGCTAGCGGGTCCCCCGGGGAGCTGTTTTTT
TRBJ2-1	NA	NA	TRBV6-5	CASSYRGDRWNEQFF	TGTGCCAGCAGTTATAGGGGCGATCGTTGGAATGAGCAGTTCTTC
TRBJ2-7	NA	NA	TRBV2	CASSAWDAVQGQYF	TGTGCCAGCAGTGCTTGGGACGCGGTTCAGGGGCAGTACTTC
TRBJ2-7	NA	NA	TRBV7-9	CASSPGTTKSYEQYF	TGTGCCAGCAGCCCCGGGACAACTAAATCCTACGAGCAGTACTTC
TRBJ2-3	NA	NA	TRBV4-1	CASSQGPAALDTQYF	TGCGCCAGCAGCCAGGGACCGGCGGCTTTAGATACGCAGTATTTT
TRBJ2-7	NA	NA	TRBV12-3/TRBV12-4	CASRADGPYEQYF	TGTGCCAGCAGGGCGGACGGGCCCTACGAGCAGTACTTC
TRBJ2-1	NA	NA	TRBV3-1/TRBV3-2	CASSPPSSNEQFF	TGTGCCAGCAGCCCTCCATCGAGTAATGAGCAGTTCTTC
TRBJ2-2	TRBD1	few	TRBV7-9	CASSHFTGENTGELFF	TGTGCCAGCAGCCACTTCACAGGGGAGAACACCGGGGAGCTGTTTTTT
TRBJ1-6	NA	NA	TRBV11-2	CASSVQTYNSPLHF	TGTGCCAGCAGCGTACAGACTTATAATTCACCCCTCCACTTT
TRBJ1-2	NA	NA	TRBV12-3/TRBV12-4	CASSLNNYGYTF	TGTGCCAGCAGTTTAAACAACTATGGCTACACCTTC
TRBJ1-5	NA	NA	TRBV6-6	CATRKDASNQPQHF	TGTGCCACCCGGAAGGACGCTTCGAATCAGCCCCAGCATTTT
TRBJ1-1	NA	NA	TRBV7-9	CASSLEYEAFF	TGTGCCAGCAGCTTGGAATATGAAGCTTTCTTT
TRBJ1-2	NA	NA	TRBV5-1	CASSLDSFGYTF	TGCGCCAGCAGCTTGGACAGTTTTGGCTACACCTTC
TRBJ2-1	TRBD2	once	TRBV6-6	CASSAGTSGYNVQFF	TGTGCCAGCAGTGCCGGGACTAGCGGTTACAATGTGCAGTTCTTC
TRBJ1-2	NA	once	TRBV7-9	CASSLVRTRASDYGYTF	TGTGCCAGCAGCTTGGTCAGGACAAGAGCCTCTGACTATGGCTACACCTTC
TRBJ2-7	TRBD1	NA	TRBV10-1	CASRTGQGRYEQYF	TGCGCCAGCAGGACCGGACAGGGTCGATACGAGCAGTACTTC
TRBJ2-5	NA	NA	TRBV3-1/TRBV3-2	CASGGGETQYF	TGTGCCAGCGGCGGAGGGGAGACCCAGTACTTC
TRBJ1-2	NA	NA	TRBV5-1	CASSGSGPTPYGYTF	TGCGCCAGCAGCGGATCAGGTCCGACTCCCTATGGCTACACCTTC
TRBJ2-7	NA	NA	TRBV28	CASRTGGLGSDEQYF	TGTGCCAGCCGAACGGGGGGCCTGGGGAGTGACGAGCAGTACTTC
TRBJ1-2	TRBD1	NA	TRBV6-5	CASSQTLQGAGGYTF	TGTGCCAGCAGTCAGACCCTACAGGGGGCTGGTGGCTACACCTTC
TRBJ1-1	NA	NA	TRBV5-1	CASSLGGASQGTEAFF	TGCGCCAGCAGCTTGGGGGGGGCGAGCCAAGGAACTGAAGCTTTCTTT
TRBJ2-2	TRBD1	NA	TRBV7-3	CASSSGTGPNTGELFF	TGTGCCAGCAGCTCCGGGACAGGCCCGAACACCGGGGAGCTGTTTTTT
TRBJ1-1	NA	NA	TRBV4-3	CASSQGAGGEAFF	TGCGCCAGCAGCCAGGGGGCAGGCGGTGAAGCTTTCTTT
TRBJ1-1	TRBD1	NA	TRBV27	CASSTGTGGSAFF	TGTGCCAGCAGTACTGGGACAGGGGGATCCGCTTTCTTT
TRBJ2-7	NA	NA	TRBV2	CASSEQNLSFYEQYF	TGTGCCAGCAGTGAACAGAACCTCTCCTTCTACGAGCAGTACTTC